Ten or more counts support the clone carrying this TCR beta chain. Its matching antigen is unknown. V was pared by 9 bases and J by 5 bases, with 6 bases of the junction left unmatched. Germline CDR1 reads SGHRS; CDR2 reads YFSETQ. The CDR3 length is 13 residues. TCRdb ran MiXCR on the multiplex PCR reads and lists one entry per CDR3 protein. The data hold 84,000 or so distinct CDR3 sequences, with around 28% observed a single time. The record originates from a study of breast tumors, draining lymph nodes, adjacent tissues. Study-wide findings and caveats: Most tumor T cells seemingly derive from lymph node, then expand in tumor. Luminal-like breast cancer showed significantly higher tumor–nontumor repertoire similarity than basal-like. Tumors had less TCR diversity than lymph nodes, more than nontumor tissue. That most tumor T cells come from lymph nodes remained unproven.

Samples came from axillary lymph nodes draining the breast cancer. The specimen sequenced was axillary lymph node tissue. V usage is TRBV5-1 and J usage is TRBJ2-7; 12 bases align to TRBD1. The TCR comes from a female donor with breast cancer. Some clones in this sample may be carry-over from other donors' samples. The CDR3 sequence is CANTGTGGHEQYF. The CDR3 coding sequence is TGCGCCAACACCGGGACAGGGGGCCACGAGCAGTACTTC.